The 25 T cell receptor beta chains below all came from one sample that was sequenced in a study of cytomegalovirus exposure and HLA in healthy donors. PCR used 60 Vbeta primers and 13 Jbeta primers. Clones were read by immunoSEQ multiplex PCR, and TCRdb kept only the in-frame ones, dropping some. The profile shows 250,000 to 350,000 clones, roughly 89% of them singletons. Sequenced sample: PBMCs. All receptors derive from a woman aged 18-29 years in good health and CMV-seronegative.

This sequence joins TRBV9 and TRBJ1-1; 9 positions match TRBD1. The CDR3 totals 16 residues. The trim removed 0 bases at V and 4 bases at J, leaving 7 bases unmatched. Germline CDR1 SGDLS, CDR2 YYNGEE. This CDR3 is CASSVGTGGPSTEAFF. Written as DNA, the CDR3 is TGTGCCAGCAGCGTAGGTACAGGGGGCCCCAGCACTGAAGCTTTCTTT. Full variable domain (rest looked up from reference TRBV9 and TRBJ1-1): DSGVTQTPKHLITATGQRVTLRCSPRSGDLSVYWYQQSLDQGLQFLIQYYNGEERAKGNILERFSAQQFPDLHSELNLSSLELGDSALYFCASSVGTGGPSTEAFFGQGTRLTVV.

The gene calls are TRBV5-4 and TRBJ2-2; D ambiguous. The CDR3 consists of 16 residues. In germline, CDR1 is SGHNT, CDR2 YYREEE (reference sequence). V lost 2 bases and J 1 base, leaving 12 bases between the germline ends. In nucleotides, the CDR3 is TGTGCCAGCAGCTTTGATCCCTTGAGGAACACCGGGGAGCTGTTTTTT. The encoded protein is CASSFDPLRNTGELFF.

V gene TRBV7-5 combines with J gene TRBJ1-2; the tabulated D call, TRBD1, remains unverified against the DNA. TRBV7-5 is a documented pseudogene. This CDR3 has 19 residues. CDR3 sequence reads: CARSLSRLDRFGTNYGYTF. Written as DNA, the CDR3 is TGTGCCAGAAGCTTAAGCCGCTTGGACAGGTTCGGTACTAACTATGGCTACACCTTC.

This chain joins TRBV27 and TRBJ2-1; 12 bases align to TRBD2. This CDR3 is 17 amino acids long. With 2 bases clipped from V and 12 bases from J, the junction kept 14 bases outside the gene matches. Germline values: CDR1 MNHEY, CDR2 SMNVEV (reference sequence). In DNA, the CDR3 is TGTGCCAGCAGTTTAGGTGCACTAGCGGGGGGCCACTACCGGCAGTTCTTC. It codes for CASSLGALAGGHYRQFF.

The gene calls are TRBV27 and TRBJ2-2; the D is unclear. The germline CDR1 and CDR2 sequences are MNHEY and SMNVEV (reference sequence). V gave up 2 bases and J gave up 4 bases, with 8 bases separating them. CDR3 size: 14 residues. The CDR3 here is CASSLTSGTGELFF. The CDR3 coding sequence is TGTGCCAGCAGTTTAACGTCGGGCACCGGGGAGCTGTTTTTT.

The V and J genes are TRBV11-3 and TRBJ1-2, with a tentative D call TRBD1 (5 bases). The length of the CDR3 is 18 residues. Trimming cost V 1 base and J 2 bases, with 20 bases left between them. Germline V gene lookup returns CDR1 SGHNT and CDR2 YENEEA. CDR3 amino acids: CASSLGGPCLFGNYGYTF. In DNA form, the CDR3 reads TGTGCCAGCAGCTTAGGGGGCCCTTGTCTTTTTGGGAACTATGGCTACACCTTC.

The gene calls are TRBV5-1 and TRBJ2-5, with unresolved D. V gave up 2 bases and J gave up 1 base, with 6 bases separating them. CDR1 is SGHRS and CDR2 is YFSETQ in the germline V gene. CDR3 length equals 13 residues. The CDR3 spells CASSFNSQETQYF. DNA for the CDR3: TGCGCCAGCAGCTTTAACAGCCAAGAGACCCAGTACTTC.

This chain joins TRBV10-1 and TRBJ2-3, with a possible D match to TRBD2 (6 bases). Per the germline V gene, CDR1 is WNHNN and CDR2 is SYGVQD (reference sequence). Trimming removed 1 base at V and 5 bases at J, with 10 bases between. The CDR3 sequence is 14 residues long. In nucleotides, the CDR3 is TGCGCCAGCAGTGAGTGGGGGGTTGAAGATACGCAGTATTTT. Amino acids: CASSEWGVEDTQYF.

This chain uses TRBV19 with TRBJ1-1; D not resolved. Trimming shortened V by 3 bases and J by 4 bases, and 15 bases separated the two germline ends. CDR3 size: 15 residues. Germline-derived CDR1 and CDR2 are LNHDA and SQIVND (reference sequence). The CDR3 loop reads CASSMSARLFTEAFF. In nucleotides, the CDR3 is TGTGCCAGTAGTATGTCGGCCAGGCTATTCACTGAAGCTTTCTTT.

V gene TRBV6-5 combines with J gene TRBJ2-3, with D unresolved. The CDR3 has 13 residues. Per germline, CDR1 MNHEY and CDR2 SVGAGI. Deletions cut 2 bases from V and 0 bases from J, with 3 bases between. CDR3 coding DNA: TGTGCCAGCAGTTACCTGAGCACAGATACGCAGTATTTT. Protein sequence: CASSYLSTDTQYF.

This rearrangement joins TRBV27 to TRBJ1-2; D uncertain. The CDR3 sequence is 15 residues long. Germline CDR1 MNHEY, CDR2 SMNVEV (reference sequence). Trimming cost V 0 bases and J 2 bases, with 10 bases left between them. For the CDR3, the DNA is TGTGCCAGCAGTTTATCGAGCCTCATAAACTATGGCTACACCTTC. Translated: CASSLSSLINYGYTF.

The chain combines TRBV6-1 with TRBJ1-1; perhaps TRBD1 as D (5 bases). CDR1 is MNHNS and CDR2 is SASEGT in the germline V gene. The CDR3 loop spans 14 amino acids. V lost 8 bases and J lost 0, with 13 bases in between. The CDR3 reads CASPTGGVNTEAFF. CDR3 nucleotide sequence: TGTGCCAGCCCCACAGGCGGCGTGAACACTGAAGCTTTCTTT.

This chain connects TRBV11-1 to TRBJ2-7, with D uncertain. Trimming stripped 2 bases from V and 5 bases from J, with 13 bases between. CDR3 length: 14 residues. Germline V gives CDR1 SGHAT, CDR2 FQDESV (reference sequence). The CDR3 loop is CASSLMTESHEQYF. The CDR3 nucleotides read TGTGCCAGCAGCTTAATGACGGAGTCCCACGAGCAGTACTTC.

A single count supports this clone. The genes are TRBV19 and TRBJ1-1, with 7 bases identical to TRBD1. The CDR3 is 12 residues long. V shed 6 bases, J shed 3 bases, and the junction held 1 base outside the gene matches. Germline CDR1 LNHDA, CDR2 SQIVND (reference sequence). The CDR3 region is CASRRGHTEAFF. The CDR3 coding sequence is TGTGCCAGTAGGAGGGGGCACACTGAAGCTTTCTTT.

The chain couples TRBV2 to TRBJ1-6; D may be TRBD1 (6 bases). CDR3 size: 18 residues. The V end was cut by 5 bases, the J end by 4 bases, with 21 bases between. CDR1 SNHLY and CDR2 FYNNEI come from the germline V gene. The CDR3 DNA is TGTGCCAGCAGTTCCGGGACACCCCGGGGAGAATATAATTCACCCCTCCACTTT. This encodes CASSSGTPRGEYNSPLHF.

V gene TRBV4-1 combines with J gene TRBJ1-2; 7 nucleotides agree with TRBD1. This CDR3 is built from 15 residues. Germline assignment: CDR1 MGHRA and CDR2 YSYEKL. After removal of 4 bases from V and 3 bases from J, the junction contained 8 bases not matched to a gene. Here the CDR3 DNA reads TGCGCCAGCAGCCGGTCAGGAGACAGGGACTATGGCTACACCTTC. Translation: CASSRSGDRDYGYTF.

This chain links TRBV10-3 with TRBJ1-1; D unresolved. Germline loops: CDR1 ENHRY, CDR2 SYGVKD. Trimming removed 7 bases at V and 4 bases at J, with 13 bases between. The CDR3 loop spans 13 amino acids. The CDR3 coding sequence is TGTGCCATCAACACGGTCCTAGGCACTGAAGCTTTCTTT. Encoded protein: CAINTVLGTEAFF.

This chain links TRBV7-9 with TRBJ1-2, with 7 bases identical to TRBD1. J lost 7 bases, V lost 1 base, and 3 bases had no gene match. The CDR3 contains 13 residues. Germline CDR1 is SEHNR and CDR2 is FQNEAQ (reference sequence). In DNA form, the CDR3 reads TGTGCCAGCAGCTTAGTGGCAGGGGGTGGCTACACCTTC. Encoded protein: CASSLVAGGGYTF.

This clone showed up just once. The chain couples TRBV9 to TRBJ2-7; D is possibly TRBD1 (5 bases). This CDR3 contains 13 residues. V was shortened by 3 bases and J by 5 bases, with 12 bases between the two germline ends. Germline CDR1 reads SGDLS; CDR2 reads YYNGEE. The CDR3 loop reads CASSDRPTNEQYF. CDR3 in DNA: TGTGCCAGCAGCGACAGGCCGACCAACGAGCAGTACTTC.

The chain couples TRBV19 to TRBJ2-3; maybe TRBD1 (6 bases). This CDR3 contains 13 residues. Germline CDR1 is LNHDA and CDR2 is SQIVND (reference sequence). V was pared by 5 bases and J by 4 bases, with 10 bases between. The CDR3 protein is CASSYRAPDTQYF. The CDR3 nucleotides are TGTGCCAGTAGTTACAGGGCCCCAGATACGCAGTATTTT.

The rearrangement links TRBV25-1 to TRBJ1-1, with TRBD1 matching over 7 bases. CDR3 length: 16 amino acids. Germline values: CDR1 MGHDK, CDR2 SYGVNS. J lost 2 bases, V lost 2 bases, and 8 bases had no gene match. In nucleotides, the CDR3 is TGTGCCAGCAGTGAAATTAGGAGGGGGCGAAACACTGAAGCTTTCTTT. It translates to CASSEIRRGRNTEAFF.

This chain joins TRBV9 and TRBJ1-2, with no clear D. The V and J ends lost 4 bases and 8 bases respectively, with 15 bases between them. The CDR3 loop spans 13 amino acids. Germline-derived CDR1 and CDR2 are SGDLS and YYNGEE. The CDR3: CASSLDELRGYTF. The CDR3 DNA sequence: TGTGCCAGCAGCCTTGATGAACTGCGGGGCTACACCTTC.

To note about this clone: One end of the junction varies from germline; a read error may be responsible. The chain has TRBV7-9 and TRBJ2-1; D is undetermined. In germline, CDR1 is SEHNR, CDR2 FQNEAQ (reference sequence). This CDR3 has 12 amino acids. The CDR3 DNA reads TGTTCCAGCAGCTTTAGTAGTAATGAGCAGTTCTTC. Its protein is CSSSFSSNEQFF.

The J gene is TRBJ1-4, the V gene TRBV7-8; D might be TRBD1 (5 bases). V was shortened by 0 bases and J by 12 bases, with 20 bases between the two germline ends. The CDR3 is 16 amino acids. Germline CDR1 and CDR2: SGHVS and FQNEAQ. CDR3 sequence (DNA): TGTGCCAGCAGCTTAGCGATGGCAGGGAAGTCTAGGGAACTGTTTTTT. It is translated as CASSLAMAGKSRELFF.

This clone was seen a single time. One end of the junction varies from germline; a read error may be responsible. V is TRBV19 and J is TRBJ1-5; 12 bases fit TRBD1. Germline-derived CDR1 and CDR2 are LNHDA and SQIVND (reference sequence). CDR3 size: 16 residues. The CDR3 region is CATSERGQGAGQPQHF. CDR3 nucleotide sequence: TGTGCCACTAGTGAGAGGGGACAGGGGGCAGGACAGCCCCAGCATTTT.